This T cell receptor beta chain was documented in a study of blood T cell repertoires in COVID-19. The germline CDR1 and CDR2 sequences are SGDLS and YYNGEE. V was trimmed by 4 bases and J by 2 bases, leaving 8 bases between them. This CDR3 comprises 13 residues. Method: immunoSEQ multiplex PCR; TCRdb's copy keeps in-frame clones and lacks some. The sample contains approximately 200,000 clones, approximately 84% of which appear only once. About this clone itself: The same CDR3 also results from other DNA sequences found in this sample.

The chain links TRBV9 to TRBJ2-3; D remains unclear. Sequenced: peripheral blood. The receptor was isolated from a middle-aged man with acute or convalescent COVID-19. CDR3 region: CASSPRVTDTQYF. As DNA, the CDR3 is TGTGCCAGCAGCCCACGAGTCACAGATACGCAGTATTTT.